The 3 T cell receptor beta chains below all came from one sample that was sequenced in a study of blood T cell repertoires in COVID-19. This table comes from immunoSEQ multiplex PCR, and its TCRdb copy is limited to in-frame clones, with some not included. The data contain more than 95,000 clones, around 80% of them seen just once; the ten biggest clones take up under 6%. Material for sequencing was peripheral blood. The receptor set was obtained from a man older than 75 with active or convalescent COVID-19.

The rearrangement joins TRBV28 to TRBJ2-4; 8 bases agree with TRBD1. CDR3 size: 18 residues. Germline values: CDR1 MDHEN, CDR2 SYDVKM. J gave up 3 bases and V 5 bases, and 15 bases lay outside the gene matches. CDR3 protein: CASSTNRDRGYGKNIQYF. CDR3 sequence (DNA): TGTGCCAGCAGTACTAACCGTGACAGGGGATATGGCAAAAACATTCAGTACTTC.

A single count supports this clone. The V call is TRBV19, the J call TRBJ2-2, with 9 nucleotides matching TRBD1. This CDR3 is built from 17 residues. V was pared by 3 bases and J by 0 bases, with 5 bases of the junction left unmatched. CDR1 is LNHDA and CDR2 is SQIVND in the germline V gene (reference sequence). CDR3 in amino acids: CASSIGTGWSNTGELFF. The CDR3 coding sequence is TGTGCCAGTAGTATTGGGACAGGGTGGTCGAACACCGGGGAGCTGTTTTTT.

This clone was seen only once. The CDR3, as DNA: TGTGCCAGCAGTACTGGCTTGGGGGCCGGCTATGGCTACACCTTC. It yields the protein CASSTGLGAGYGYTF. The V call is TRBV2, the J call TRBJ1-2; weak D call: TRBD1 (6 bases). The germline gives CDR1 SNHLY, CDR2 FYNNEI. This CDR3 contains 15 residues. V lost 5 bases and J lost 4, with 17 bases in between.